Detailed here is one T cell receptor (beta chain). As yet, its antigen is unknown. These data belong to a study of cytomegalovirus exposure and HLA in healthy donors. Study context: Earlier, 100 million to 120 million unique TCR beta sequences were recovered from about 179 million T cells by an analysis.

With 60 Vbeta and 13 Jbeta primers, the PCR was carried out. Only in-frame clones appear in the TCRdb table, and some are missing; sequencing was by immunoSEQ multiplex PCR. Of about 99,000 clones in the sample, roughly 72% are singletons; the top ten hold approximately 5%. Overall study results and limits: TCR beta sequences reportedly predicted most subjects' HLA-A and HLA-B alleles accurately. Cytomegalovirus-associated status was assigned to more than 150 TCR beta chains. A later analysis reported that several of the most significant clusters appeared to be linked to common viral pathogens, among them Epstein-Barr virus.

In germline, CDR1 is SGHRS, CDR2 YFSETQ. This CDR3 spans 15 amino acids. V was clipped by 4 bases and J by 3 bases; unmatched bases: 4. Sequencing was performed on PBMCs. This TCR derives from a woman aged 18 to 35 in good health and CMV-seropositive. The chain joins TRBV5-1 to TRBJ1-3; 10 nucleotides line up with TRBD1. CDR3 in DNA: TGCGCCAGCAGCCCGACAGGGGGCTTTGGAAACACCATATATTTT. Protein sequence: CASSPTGGFGNTIYF.